Shown below are 13 T cell receptor beta chains from a single sample sequenced in a study of blood T cell repertoires in COVID-19. TCRdb's table, derived via immunoSEQ multiplex PCR, lists solely in-frame clones and lacks some. This sample has about 83,000 clones; about 82% occur once, and the top ten carry around 7.8%. Sequencing used peripheral blood. Every receptor here comes from a man aged 50 to 59 with active COVID-19.

The rearrangement uses TRBV7-9 and TRBJ1-5; TRBD1 aligns across 8 bases. This CDR3 contains 14 residues. CDR1 SEHNR and CDR2 FQNEAQ come from the germline V gene (reference sequence). Losses at the gene ends were 2 bases for V and 5 bases for J; bases not matched to a gene: 2. DNA of the CDR3: TGTGCCAGCAGCTTAACGACAGGGGATCAGCCCCAGCATTTT. Protein: CASSLTTGDQPQHF.

V usage is TRBV3-1 (or the pseudogene TRBV3-2) and J usage is TRBJ2-7, with a weak D call TRBD1 (6 bases). V was shortened by 4 bases and J by 3 bases, with 16 bases between the two germline ends. The CDR3 contains 15 residues. The germline V gene encodes CDR1 LGHDT and CDR2 YNNKEL (reference sequence). The CDR3 region is CASSPLLRQDYEQYF. The CDR3 coding sequence is TGTGCCAGCAGCCCCCTTCTACGACAGGACTACGAGCAGTACTTC.

This clone occurred a few times. The chain joins TRBV2 to TRBJ2-1; TRBD2 agrees at 7 bases. Germline V lookup: CDR1 SNHLY, CDR2 FYNNEI. With V trimmed by 5 bases and J by 7 bases, 11 bases remained unmatched. This CDR3 has 15 residues. CDR3 region: CASSFTSARRNEQFF. CDR3 bases: TGTGCCAGCAGTTTCACTAGCGCCCGAAGGAATGAGCAGTTCTTC.

The V gene is TRBV5-4, the J gene TRBJ2-2; 7 bases map to TRBD1. V lost 0 bases and J lost 4; bases outside the gene matches: 6. The CDR3 has 16 amino acids. Germline CDR1 is SGHNT and CDR2 is YYREEE (reference sequence). As DNA, the CDR3 is TGTGCCAGCAGCTTGGGGCAGGGGGTGTTCACCGGGGAGCTGTTTTTT. The encoded protein is CASSLGQGVFTGELFF.

The chain uses TRBV12-3 or TRBV12-4 and TRBJ1-5; TRBD1 might be the D (5 bases). Trimming left V 5 bases short and J 4 bases short, with 9 bases between. The CDR3 covers 13 residues. DNA for the CDR3: TGTGCCAGCAGTCAGGGTAGTAATCAGCCCCAGCATTTT. It is translated as CASSQGSNQPQHF.

The gene calls are TRBV7-9 and TRBJ2-1; 8 nucleotides match TRBD2. Germline V gives CDR1 SEHNR, CDR2 FQNEAQ (reference sequence). The CDR3 runs 13 residues. V was clipped by 8 bases and J by 4 bases; unmatched bases: 4. CDR3 in DNA: TGTGCCAGCCTTATAGCGGGGTACAATGAGCAGTTCTTC. Protein: CASLIAGYNEQFF. The entire variable domain, with the rest obtained from reference TRBV7-9 and TRBJ2-1, is as follows: DTGVSQNPRHKITKRGQNVTFRCDPISEHNRLYWYRQTLGQGPEFLTYFQNEAQLEKSRLLSDRFSAERPKGSFSTLEIQRTEQGDSAMYLCASLIAGYNEQFFGPGTRLTVL.

This rearrangement joins TRBV18 to TRBJ1-2; the D gene is possibly TRBD1 (5 bases). Deletions cut 3 bases from V and 8 bases from J, with 22 bases between. Germline CDR1 KGHSH, CDR2 LQKENI. The CDR3 spans 16 residues. This CDR3 is CASSPQNPGGVGGYTF. The CDR3 bases are TGTGCCAGCTCACCTCAAAACCCCGGAGGGGTAGGGGGCTACACCTTC.

The chain has TRBV5-1 and TRBJ1-1, with D maybe TRBD1 (5 bases). The CDR3 covers 14 residues. Trimming shortened V by 3 bases and J by 3 bases, and 12 bases separated the two germline ends. The V gene's germline CDR1 is SGHRS and CDR2 YFSETQ. CDR3 region: CASSSTGGDTEAFF. The DNA for the CDR3 is TGCGCCAGCAGCTCAACCGGGGGGGACACTGAAGCTTTCTTT.

This sequence joins TRBV19 and TRBJ1-2; weak D call: TRBD1 (6 bases). Deletions cut 6 bases from V and 9 bases from J, with 17 bases between. In germline, CDR1 is LNHDA, CDR2 SQIVND (reference sequence). The CDR3 is 13 residues long. The chain's CDR3 is CASSGGRGLSYTF. CDR3 nucleotides: TGTGCCAGTAGCGGGGGGCGCGGTCTTAGCTACACCTTC.

This chain links TRBV28 with TRBJ2-3, with D unresolved. CDR1 is MDHEN and CDR2 is SYDVKM in the germline V gene. With 3 bases removed from V and 3 bases from J, the gap between germline ends came to 13 bases. The CDR3 sequence is 15 residues long. CDR3 sequence (DNA): TGTGCCAGCAGTTTCCCTAGTCAACTTACAGATACGCAGTATTTT. Its protein is CASSFPSQLTDTQYF.

The rearrangement uses TRBV6-2 or TRBV6-3 and TRBJ2-6; tentatively, D is TRBD1 (6 bases). Trimming pared 2 bases from V and 0 bases from J, leaving 8 bases between. This CDR3 spans 16 amino acids. CDR1 and CDR2 from the germline V gene are MNHEY and SVGEGT. CDR3 protein: CASSYGGRSGANVLTF. The CDR3 DNA reads TGTGCCAGCAGTTACGGGGGCCGCTCTGGGGCCAACGTCCTGACTTTC.

The rearrangement links TRBV19 to TRBJ2-1, with D maybe TRBD2 (5 bases). Trimming shortened V by 7 bases and J by 5 bases, and 12 bases separated the two germline ends. CDR1 and CDR2 from the germline V gene are LNHDA and SQIVND (reference sequence). The CDR3 contains 13 residues. This CDR3 is CASIAPGNNEQFF. In DNA, the CDR3 is TGTGCCAGTATTGCTCCGGGAAACAATGAGCAGTTCTTC.

This rearrangement joins TRBV5-1 to TRBJ2-7; 14 nucleotides match TRBD2. CDR1 is SGHRS and CDR2 is YFSETQ in the germline V gene. The CDR3 is 16 amino acids. The ends lost 2 bases at V and 2 bases at J; junction bases unmatched: 3. CDR3 region: CASSLPGLAGAYEQYF. CDR3 sequence (DNA): TGCGCCAGCAGCTTACCGGGACTAGCGGGGGCCTACGAGCAGTACTTC.